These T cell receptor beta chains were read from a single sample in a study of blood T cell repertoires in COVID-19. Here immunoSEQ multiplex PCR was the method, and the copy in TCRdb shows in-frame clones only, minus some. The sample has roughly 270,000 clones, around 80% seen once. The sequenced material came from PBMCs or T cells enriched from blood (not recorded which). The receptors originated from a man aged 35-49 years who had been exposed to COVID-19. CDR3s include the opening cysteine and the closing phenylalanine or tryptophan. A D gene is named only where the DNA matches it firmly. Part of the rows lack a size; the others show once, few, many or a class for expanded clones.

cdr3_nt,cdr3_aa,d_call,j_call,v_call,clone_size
TGTGCCAGCAGCCCGGCGGGAGCAATACACGAGCAGTACTTC,CASSPAGAIHEQYF,TRBD2,TRBJ2-7,TRBV5-6,-
TGTGCCAGCAGCCAGGGGCACCGCCATAATTCACCCCTCCACTTT,CASSQGHRHNSPLHF,-,TRBJ1-6,TRBV3-1/TRBV3-2,-
TGTGCCAGCAGTGAGGACAGGGATCACTATGGCTACACCTTC,CASSEDRDHYGYTF,TRBD1,TRBJ1-2,TRBV2,-
TGTGCCAGCGGACGACAGGGGAATCAGCCCCAGCATTTT,CASGRQGNQPQHF,TRBD1,TRBJ1-5,TRBV28,-
TGTGCCAGCAGCCCTAGCGGGAGGAGATACAATGAGCAGTTCTTC,CASSPSGRRYNEQFF,TRBD2,TRBJ2-1,TRBV7-3,-
TGTGCCAGCAGCCCAACCCAGGACAGGGGGTATCAGCCCCAGCATTTT,CASSPTQDRGYQPQHF,TRBD1,TRBJ1-5,TRBV7-8,few
TGTGCCAGCTCACCAGGGGACAGGTCTTACGAGCAGTACTTC,CASSPGDRSYEQYF,TRBD1,TRBJ2-7,TRBV18,-
TGTGCCAGCAGTTTACAGGCCGGCTTGGAGCAGTACTTC,CASSLQAGLEQYF,-,TRBJ2-7,TRBV12-3/TRBV12-4,-
TGTGCCAGCAGTGAACTCGACAGGGCAGCTAATTCACCCCTCCACTTT,CASSELDRAANSPLHF,TRBD1,TRBJ1-6,TRBV25-1,-
TGCGCCAGCAGTGGGGCTGGGGTTAATGAAAAACTGTTTTTT,CASSGAGVNEKLFF,-,TRBJ1-4,TRBV5-1,-
TGTGCCATCAGCACAGGGACAACGAACACTGAAGCTTTCTTT,CAISTGTTNTEAFF,-,TRBJ1-1,TRBV10-3,-
TGTGCCAGCAGCTCCAAGAGGGGGTACGAGCAGTACTTC,CASSSKRGYEQYF,-,TRBJ2-7,TRBV13,-
TGCGCCAGCAGGGGAGGGGCAGGGGAGACCCAGTACTTC,CASRGGAGETQYF,TRBD2,TRBJ2-5,TRBV5-1,-
TGTGCCAGCAGCACCGACAGGGGAAGGGGTAATGAAAAACTGTTTTTT,CASSTDRGRGNEKLFF,TRBD1,TRBJ1-4,TRBV11-2,-
TGTGCCAGCAGTTACGGTCAGGGAACCACCATATATTTT,CASSYGQGTTIYF,-,TRBJ1-3,TRBV6-5,-
TGTGCCTGGAGAAACATGAACACTGAAGCTTTCTTT,CAWRNMNTEAFF,-,TRBJ1-1,TRBV30,once
TGTGCCAGTAGTATCCAGGGGTTACGCACTGAAGCTTTCTTT,CASSIQGLRTEAFF,-,TRBJ1-1,TRBV19,-
TGTGCCAGCAGTGAAGCGAGGGGACAGTACAATGAGCAGTTCTTC,CASSEARGQYNEQFF,TRBD1,TRBJ2-1,TRBV2,once
TGCAGCGTTGTTACTAGCGGGAGGGCCTCGTACAATGAGCAGTTCTTC,CSVVTSGRASYNEQFF,TRBD2,TRBJ2-1,TRBV29-1,-
TGTGCCAGCAGTTACGACAGAGATTCACCCCTCCACTTT,CASSYDRDSPLHF,-,TRBJ1-6,TRBV12-3/TRBV12-4,few
TGTGCCACCGCGGGAGTCAAATACAATGAGCAGTTCTTC,CATAGVKYNEQFF,TRBD2,TRBJ2-1,TRBV27,-
TGTGCCAGCAGCCGGGACAGTTACAATGAGCAGTTCTTC,CASSRDSYNEQFF,TRBD1,TRBJ2-1,TRBV9,-
TGTGCCAGCAGCGCAACAGGGACAGGGGGACGGGAGACCCAGTACTTC,CASSATGTGGRETQYF,TRBD1,TRBJ2-5,TRBV11-2,-
TGTGCCAGCAGAAACGGACACAAAATTTCACCCCTCCACTTT,CASRNGHKISPLHF,-,TRBJ1-6,TRBV6-5,-